These 11 T cell receptor beta chains originate from one sample sequenced in a study of early T cells in non-severe SARS-CoV-2 infection (dated by TCRdb to about 2021). Library preparation was by 5' RACE. TCRdb lists the instrument as NextSeq 500. TCRdb itself trimmed the public reads at Q25 with fastp, ran MiXCR and retained productive beta chains. Records with the same CDR3 protein are collapsed into one entry carrying the most frequent genes and DNA. This sample has tens of thousands of distinct CDR3 sequences in its table, and roughly a tenth of those were observed once. Under 9% of the sample is in the top ten clones. Sequencing was carried out using whole blood. These receptors were taken from an adult who was a healthcare worker with PCR-confirmed SARS-CoV-2 infection or an uninfected control (not recorded which).

This sequence joins TRBV29-1 and TRBJ2-1, with D uncertain. V dropped 7 bases and J dropped 2 bases, with 6 bases sitting between them. This CDR3 region has 11 residues. Looked up from germline, CDR1 is SQVTM and CDR2 is ANQGSEA. The CDR3 protein is CSGATYNEQFF. CDR3 DNA sequence: TGCAGCGGCGCTACCTACAATGAGCAGTTCTTC.

The chain joins TRBV20-1 to TRBJ2-1, with 7 bases identical to TRBD2. With V trimmed by 4 bases and J by 5 bases, 8 bases remained unmatched. Germline lookup yields CDR1 DFQATT and CDR2 SNEGSKA (reference sequence). This CDR3 has 14 residues. CDR3 DNA: TGCAGTGCTATAAGATCACTAGCGCACAATGAGCAGTTCTTC. This encodes CSAIRSLAHNEQFF.

This clonotype has a count of ten or more. The chain employs TRBV20-1 and TRBJ2-2; D is undetermined. V was trimmed by 6 bases and J by 3 bases, leaving 8 bases between them. Per germline, CDR1 DFQATT and CDR2 SNEGSKA (reference sequence). The CDR3 spans 12 residues. The CDR3 sequence: CSAARDTGELFF. Here the CDR3 DNA reads TGCAGTGCCGCCAGAGACACCGGGGAGCTGTTTTTT.

This clonotype has at least ten counts. The J gene is TRBJ1-6, the V gene TRBV27, with D unresolved. Germline CDR1 is MNHEY and CDR2 is SMNVEV (reference sequence). CDR3 length: 13 amino acids. V lost 8 bases, J lost 9 bases, and 14 bases lay in between. CDR3 in amino acids: CASCRTLPSPLHF. CDR3 bases: TGTGCCAGCTGTAGGACGCTTCCTTCACCCCTCCACTTT.

The table lists this clonotype with many counts. The CDR3: CASSLGASAFF. CDR3 nucleotides: TGTGCCAGCAGTTTGGGAGCGTCGGCTTTCTTT. This rearrangement joins TRBV12-3 or TRBV12-4 to TRBJ1-1; D not resolved. Trimming removed 3 bases at V and 11 bases at J, with 10 bases between. This CDR3 has 11 residues.

This clonotype came up many times. The chain joins TRBV6-2 or TRBV6-3 to TRBJ2-3; either TRBD1 or TRBD2 may fit D (5 bases each). The CDR3 contains 16 residues. Germline assignment: CDR1 MNHEY and CDR2 SVGEGT. V was shortened by 1 base and J by 1 base, with 12 bases between the two germline ends. CDR3 in DNA: TGTGCCAGCAGTTACTACCTCGGGGCCGGCACAGATACGCAGTATTTT. Encoded protein: CASSYYLGAGTDTQYF.

This clonotype was picked up many times. The chain links TRBV21-1 to TRBJ1-1; TRBD1, as called in the table, went unchecked against the DNA. TRBV21-1 is classified as a pseudogene. The CDR3 covers 17 residues. CDR3 amino acids: CASSKSGTGVMNTEAFF. The CDR3 DNA reads as TGTGCCAGCAGCAAAAGCGGGACAGGGGTTATGAACACTGAAGCTTTCTTT.

This clonotype was observed a handful of times. CDR3 sequence reads: CSASSAGTGLQPQHF. CDR3 nucleotide sequence: TGCAGTGCTAGTTCCGCCGGGACAGGGCTTCAGCCCCAGCATTTT. The chain carries TRBV20-1 and TRBJ1-5, with TRBD1 identical over 9 bases. This CDR3 has 15 residues. V lost 3 bases and J lost 6; bases outside the gene matches: 9. In germline, CDR1 is DFQATT, CDR2 SNEGSKA (reference sequence).

This clonotype was seen a few times. This chain joins TRBV18 and TRBJ2-3, with TRBD2 matching 8 bases. J was trimmed by 1 base and V by 3 bases; bases with no gene match: 9. The CDR3 length is 17 residues. Per germline, CDR1 KGHSH and CDR2 LQKENI. The CDR3 spells CASSPTEAGAGTDTQYF. The CDR3, as DNA: TGTGCCAGCTCACCGACCGAAGCGGGAGCCGGCACAGATACGCAGTATTTT.

This clonotype showed up many times. This rearrangement joins TRBV7-9 to TRBJ1-6; 7 nucleotides line up with TRBD1. The germline V gene has CDR1 SEHNR and CDR2 FQNEAQ (reference sequence). Unmatched junction bases numbered 7, after V lost 3 bases and J lost 5 bases. The CDR3 runs 16 residues. The CDR3 sequence: CASSLRGTGDNSPLHF. In DNA, the CDR3 is TGTGCCAGCAGCTTGAGAGGCACAGGGGATAATTCACCCCTCCACTTT.

This clonotype was seen more than once but under ten times. The V call is TRBV20-1, the J call TRBJ2-7, with D unclear. Germline V gene sequence: CDR1 DFQATT, CDR2 SNEGSKA (reference sequence). V shed 2 bases and J shed 2 bases, with 13 bases lying between them. The CDR3 loop spans 14 amino acids. CDR3 amino acids: CSARSPAPPYEQYF. CDR3 DNA sequence: TGCAGTGCTAGAAGCCCGGCACCGCCCTACGAGCAGTACTTC.